Listed below are T cell receptor beta chains from one sample, sequenced in a study of T-cell memory formation after mild COVID-19. TCRdb reanalysed the 5' RACE reads using MiXCR and keeps one entry per CDR3 protein. The sample carries nearly 200,000 distinct CDR3 sequences, 15% to 20% recorded once. The sequencing sample was made of PBMCs or a T cell subset sorted from them (not recorded which). These receptor sequences come from an adult woman who had mild COVID-19 (a few samples of this study predate the infection). Cell type and time point are not known. Both conserved end residues are part of each CDR3. The D gene is left open where the match is weak. Expanded clones are given a class, and other clones once, few, many or no size at all.

abundance | j_gene | v_gene | d_gene | CDR3aa | CDR3nt
- | TRBJ1-1 | TRBV25-1 | TRBD1 | CASSEGQGYTEAFF | TGTGCCAGCAGTGAAGGACAGGGCTACACTGAAGCTTTCTTT
- | TRBJ1-2 | TRBV10-3 | TRBD1 | CAATTGVSGYTF | TGTGCCGCAACGACAGGGGTATCTGGCTACACCTTC
- | TRBJ2-6 | TRBV5-1 | - | CASSLPISSGANVLTF | TGCGCCAGCAGCTTGCCCATCAGCTCTGGGGCCAACGTCCTGACTTTC
- | TRBJ2-1 | TRBV10-3 | TRBD1 | CAISERGGVPVWEQFF | TGTGCCATCAGTGAGCGAGGGGGCGTCCCTGTTTGGGAGCAGTTCTTC
- | TRBJ2-3 | TRBV12-3/TRBV12-4 | TRBD2 | CASSWGTRLAGETDTQYF | TGTGCCAGCAGTTGGGGAACCCGACTAGCGGGGGAAACAGATACGCAGTATTTT
few | TRBJ1-6 | TRBV25-1 | - | CASRTLGNSPLHF | TGTGCCAGCCGGACCTTGGGGAATTCACCCCTCCACTTT
many | TRBJ2-2 | TRBV7-2 | - | CASSWGLVLVTGELFF | TGTGCCAGCAGCTGGGGACTGGTTCTAGTGACCGGGGAGCTGTTTTTT
few | TRBJ1-6 | TRBV6-5 | - | CASRQGGNNSPLHF | TGTGCCAGCAGGCAGGGCGGAAATAATTCACCCCTCCACTTT
few | TRBJ1-2 | TRBV20-1 | - | CSGVQGIDGYTF | TGCAGTGGGGTACAGGGAATCGATGGCTACACCTTC
few | TRBJ1-1 | TRBV7-9 | - | CASSLSGFSEAFF | TGTGCCAGCAGCTTATCCGGGTTTAGTGAAGCTTTCTTT
- | TRBJ1-1 | TRBV18 | - | CASAGTLNTEAFF | TGTGCCAGCGCCGGGACATTGAACACTGAAGCTTTCTTT
- | TRBJ1-2 | TRBV12-3/TRBV12-4 | - | CASSPRQDFTKGYTF | TGTGCCAGCAGTCCCCGACAGGACTTCACGAAGGGCTACACCTTC
few | TRBJ1-6 | TRBV12-3/TRBV12-4 | - | CASSYRDRYNSPLHF | TGTGCCAGCAGCTACCGGGACCGGTATAATTCACCCCTCCACTTT
- | TRBJ1-4 | TRBV7-2 | TRBD1 | CASSLARGLGEKLFF | TGTGCCAGCAGCTTAGCTAGGGGGCTTGGGGAAAAACTGTTTTTT
few | TRBJ2-1 | TRBV20-1 | - | CSARSGWDEQFF | TGCAGTGCTAGATCCGGTTGGGATGAGCAGTTCTTC
- | TRBJ2-1 | TRBV7-2 | TRBD1 | CASSRDRGLYNEQFF | TGTGCCAGCAGCCGCGACAGGGGGCTCTACAATGAGCAGTTCTTC
few | TRBJ2-1 | TRBV9 | TRBD2 | CASSGSGLAGPYNEQFF | TGTGCCAGCAGCGGATCGGGACTAGCGGGGCCCTACAATGAGCAGTTCTTC